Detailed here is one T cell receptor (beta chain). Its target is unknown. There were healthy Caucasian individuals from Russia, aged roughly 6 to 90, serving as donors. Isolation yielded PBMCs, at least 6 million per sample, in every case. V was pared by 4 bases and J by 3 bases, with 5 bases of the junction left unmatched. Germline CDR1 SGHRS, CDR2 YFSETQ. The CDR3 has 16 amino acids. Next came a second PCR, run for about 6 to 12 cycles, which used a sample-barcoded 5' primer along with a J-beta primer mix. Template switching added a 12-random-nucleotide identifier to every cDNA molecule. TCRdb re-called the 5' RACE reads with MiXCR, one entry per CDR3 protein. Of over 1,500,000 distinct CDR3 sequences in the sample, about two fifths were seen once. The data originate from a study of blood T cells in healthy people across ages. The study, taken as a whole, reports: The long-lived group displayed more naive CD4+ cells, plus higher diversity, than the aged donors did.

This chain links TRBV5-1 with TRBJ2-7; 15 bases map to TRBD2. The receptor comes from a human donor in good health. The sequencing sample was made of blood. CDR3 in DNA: TGCGCCAGCAGCCAAGGACTAGCGGGGGGGATCTACGAGCAGTACTTC. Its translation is CASSQGLAGGIYEQYF.